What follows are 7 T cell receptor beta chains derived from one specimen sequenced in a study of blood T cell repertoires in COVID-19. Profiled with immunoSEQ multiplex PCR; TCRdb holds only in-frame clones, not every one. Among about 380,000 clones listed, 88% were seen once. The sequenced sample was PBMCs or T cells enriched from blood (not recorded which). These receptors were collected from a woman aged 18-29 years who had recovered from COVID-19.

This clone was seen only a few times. The CDR3 loop reads CAWSARPPGADSPLHF. The CDR3 DNA is TGTGCCTGGAGTGCCAGACCCCCAGGGGCTGATTCACCCCTCCACTTT. J is TRBJ1-6 and V is TRBV30, with a weak D call TRBD1 (6 bases). V was pared by 1 base and J by 8 bases, with 18 bases between. Germline lookup yields CDR1 GTSNPN and CDR2 SVGIG (reference sequence). The CDR3 loop spans 16 amino acids.

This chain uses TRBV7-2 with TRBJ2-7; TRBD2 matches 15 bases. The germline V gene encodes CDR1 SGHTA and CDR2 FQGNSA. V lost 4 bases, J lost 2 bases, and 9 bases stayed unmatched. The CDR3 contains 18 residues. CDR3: CASSSLGLAGGTPYEQYF. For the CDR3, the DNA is TGTGCCAGCAGCTCCCTGGGACTAGCGGGGGGAACCCCCTACGAGCAGTACTTC. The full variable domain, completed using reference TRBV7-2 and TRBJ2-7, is GAGVSQSPSNKVTEKGKDVELRCDPISGHTALYWYRQSLGQGLEFLIYFQGNSAPDKSGLPSDRFSAERTGGSVSTLTIQRTQQEDSAVYLCASSSLGLAGGTPYEQYFGPGTRLTVT.

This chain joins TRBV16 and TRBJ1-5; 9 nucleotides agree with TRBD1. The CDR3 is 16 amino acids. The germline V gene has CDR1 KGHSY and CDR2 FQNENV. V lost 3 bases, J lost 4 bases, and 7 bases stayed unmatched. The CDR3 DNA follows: TGTGCCAGCAGCCAGGCGAAGACAGGGGGAAATCAGCCCCAGCATTTT. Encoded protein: CASSQAKTGGNQPQHF.

The CDR3 sequence: CASSWGQGDGYTF. The DNA for the CDR3 is TGTGCCAGCAGTTGGGGACAGGGGGACGGCTACACCTTC. V and J are TRBV6-4 and TRBJ1-2, with 11 bases that match TRBD1. This CDR3 is 13 amino acids long. Germline V gene data show CDR1 as MRHNA and CDR2 as SNTAGT. The V gene end was trimmed by 5 bases and the J gene end by 8 bases; junction bases not matched to a gene: 4.

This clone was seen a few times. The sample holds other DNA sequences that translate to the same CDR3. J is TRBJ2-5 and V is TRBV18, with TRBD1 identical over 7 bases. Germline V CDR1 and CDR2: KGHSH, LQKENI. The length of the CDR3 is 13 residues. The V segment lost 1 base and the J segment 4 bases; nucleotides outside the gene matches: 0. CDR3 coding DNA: TGTGCCAGCTCACCACGACAGGGAGAGACCCAGTACTTC. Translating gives CASSPRQGETQYF.

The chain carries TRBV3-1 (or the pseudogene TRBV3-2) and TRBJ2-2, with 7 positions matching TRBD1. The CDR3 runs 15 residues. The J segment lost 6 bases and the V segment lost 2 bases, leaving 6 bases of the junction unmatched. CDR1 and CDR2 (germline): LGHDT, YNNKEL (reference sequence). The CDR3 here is CASSQIDRDAGELFF. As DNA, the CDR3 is TGTGCCAGCAGCCAAATCGACAGGGACGCCGGGGAGCTGTTTTTT.

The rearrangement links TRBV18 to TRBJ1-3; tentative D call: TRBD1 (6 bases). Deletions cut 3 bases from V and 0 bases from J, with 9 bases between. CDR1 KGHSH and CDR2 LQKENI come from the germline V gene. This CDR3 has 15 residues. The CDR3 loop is CASSPLQGSGNTIYF. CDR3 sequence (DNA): TGTGCCAGCTCACCCTTACAGGGCTCTGGAAACACCATATATTTT.